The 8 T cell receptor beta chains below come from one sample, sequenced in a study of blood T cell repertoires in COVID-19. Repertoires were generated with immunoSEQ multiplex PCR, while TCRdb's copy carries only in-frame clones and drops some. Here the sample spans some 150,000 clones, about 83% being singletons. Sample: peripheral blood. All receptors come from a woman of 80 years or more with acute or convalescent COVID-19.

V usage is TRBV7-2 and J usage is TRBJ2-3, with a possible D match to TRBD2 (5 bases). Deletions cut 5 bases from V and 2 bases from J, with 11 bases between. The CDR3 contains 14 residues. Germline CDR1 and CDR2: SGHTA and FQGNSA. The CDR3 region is CASSPNGVTDTQYF. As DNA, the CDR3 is TGTGCCAGCAGCCCAAACGGGGTCACAGATACGCAGTATTTT.

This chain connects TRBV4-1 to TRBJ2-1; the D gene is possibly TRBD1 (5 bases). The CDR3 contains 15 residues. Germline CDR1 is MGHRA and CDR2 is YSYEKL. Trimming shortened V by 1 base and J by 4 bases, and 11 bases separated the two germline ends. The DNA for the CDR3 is TGCGCCAGCAGCCAAGGAACACAGGTTTACAATGAGCAGTTCTTC. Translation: CASSQGTQVYNEQFF.

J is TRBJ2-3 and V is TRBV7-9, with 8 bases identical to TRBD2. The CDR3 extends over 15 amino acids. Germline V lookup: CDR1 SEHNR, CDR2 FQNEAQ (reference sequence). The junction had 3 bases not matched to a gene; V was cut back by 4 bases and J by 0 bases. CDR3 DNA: TGTGCCAGCAGCTCAAGCGGGGGTAGCACAGATACGCAGTATTTT. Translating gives CASSSSGGSTDTQYF.

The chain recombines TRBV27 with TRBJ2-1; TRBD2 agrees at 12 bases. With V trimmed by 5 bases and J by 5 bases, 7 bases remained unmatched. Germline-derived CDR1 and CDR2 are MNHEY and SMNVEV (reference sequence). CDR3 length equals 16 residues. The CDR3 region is CASSPLAGGRNNEQFF. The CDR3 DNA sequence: TGTGCCAGCAGTCCCCTAGCGGGGGGGCGGAACAATGAGCAGTTCTTC.

Here the CDR3 DNA reads TGTGCCAGCTCACCTGACCAGGGAATCGGGGAGCTGTTTTTT. This translates into CASSPDQGIGELFF. This sequence joins TRBV18 and TRBJ2-2; possible D gene TRBD1, 5 bases. V was cut by 3 bases and J by 7 bases, with 12 bases left in between. Germline V CDR1 and CDR2: KGHSH, LQKENI. The CDR3 is 14 amino acids.

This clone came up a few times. As DNA, the CDR3 is TGTGCCAGCTCACTTGAGGGCGGCAACACAGATACGCAGTATTTT. Translated: CASSLEGGNTDTQYF. The chain is built from TRBV18 and TRBJ2-3, with D tentatively TRBD2 (5 bases). The germline V gene encodes CDR1 KGHSH and CDR2 LQKENI. Trimming shortened V by 4 bases and J by 2 bases, and 13 bases separated the two germline ends. This CDR3 is 15 amino acids long.

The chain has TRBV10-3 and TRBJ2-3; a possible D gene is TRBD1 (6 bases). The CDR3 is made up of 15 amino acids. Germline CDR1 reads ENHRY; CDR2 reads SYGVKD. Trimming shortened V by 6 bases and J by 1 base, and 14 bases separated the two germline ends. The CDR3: CAISKGVLGTDTQYF. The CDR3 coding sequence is TGTGCCATCAGCAAGGGGGTTTTGGGCACAGATACGCAGTATTTT.

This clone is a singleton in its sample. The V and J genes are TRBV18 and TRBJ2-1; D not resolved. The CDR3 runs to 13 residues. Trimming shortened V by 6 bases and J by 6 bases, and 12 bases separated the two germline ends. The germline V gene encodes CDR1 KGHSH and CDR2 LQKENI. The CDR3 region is CASSDDLLNEQFF. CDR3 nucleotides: TGTGCCAGCTCCGATGATCTACTCAATGAGCAGTTCTTC.